This note documents a single TCR beta chain sequence. Antigen specificity is unknown. The sample originates from a study of response to subunit inactivated influenza vaccine. General study findings and limits: Authors suggested each seasonal influenza vaccination recruits few new T cells.

Per germline, CDR1 LNHNV and CDR2 YYDKDF (reference sequence). V gave up 0 bases and J gave up 3 bases, with 14 bases separating them. The CDR3 sequence is 16 residues long. TCRdb ran MiXCR on the RT-PCR reads and lists one entry per CDR3 protein. The data hold 500,000 to 600,000 distinct CDR3 sequences, with less than 15% observed a single time. The material was PBMCs from blood, obtained less than 13 days after vaccination. The rearrangement links TRBV15 to TRBJ1-2; D unresolved. The origin of this receptor is a man between 50 and 59 years old who received an inactivated influenza vaccine. The CDR3 DNA reads TGTGCCACCAGCAGAGATAGGGTAGACAAGGACTATGGCTACACCTTC. Its protein product is CATSRDRVDKDYGYTF.